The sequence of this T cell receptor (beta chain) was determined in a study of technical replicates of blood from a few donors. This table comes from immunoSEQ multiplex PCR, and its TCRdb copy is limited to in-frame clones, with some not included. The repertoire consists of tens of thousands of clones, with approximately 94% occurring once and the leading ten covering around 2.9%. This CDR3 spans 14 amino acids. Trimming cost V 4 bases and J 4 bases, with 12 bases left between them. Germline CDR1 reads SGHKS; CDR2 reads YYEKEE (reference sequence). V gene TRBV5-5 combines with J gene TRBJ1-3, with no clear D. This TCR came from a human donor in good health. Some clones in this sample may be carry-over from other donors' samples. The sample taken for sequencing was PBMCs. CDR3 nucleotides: TGTGCCAGCAGCCCTTGGAGGTTGGGAAACACCATATATTTT. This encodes CASSPWRLGNTIYF.